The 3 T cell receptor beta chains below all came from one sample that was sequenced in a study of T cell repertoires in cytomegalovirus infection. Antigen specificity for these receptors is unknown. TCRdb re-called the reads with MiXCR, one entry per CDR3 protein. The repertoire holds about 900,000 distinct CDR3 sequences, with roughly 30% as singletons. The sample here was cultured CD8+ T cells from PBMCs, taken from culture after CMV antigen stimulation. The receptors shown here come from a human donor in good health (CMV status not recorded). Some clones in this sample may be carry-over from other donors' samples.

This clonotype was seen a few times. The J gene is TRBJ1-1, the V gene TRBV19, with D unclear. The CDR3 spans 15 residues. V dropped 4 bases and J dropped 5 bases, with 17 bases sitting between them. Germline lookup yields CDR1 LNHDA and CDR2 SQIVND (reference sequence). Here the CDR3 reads CASSTEPYSGTEAFF. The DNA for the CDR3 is TGTGCCAGTAGTACTGAGCCCTATAGTGGGACTGAAGCTTTCTTT.

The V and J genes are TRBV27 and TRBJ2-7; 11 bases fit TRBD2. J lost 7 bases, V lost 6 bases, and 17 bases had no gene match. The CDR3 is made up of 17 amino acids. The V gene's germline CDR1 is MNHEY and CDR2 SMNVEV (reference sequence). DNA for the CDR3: TGTGCCAGCAGCCCAATCCCCCTAGCGGGGGGAAGTCAGGAGCAGTACGTC. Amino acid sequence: CASSPIPLAGGSQEQYV.

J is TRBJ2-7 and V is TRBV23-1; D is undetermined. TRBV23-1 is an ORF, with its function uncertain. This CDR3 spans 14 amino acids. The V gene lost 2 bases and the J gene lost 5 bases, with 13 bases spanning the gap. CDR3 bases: TGCGCCAGCAGTCAAGAGGTCCCTGGGAACGAGCAGTACTTC. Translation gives CASSQEVPGNEQYF.